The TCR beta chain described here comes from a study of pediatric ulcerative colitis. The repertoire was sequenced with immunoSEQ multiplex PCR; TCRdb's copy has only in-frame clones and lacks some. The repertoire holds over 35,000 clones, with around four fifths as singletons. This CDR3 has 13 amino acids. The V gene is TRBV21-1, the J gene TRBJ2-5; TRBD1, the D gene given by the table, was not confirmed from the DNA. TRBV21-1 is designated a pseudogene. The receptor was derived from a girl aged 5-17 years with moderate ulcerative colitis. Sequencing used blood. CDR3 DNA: TGTGCCAGCAGCAAAGACAGGAGCGAGACCCAGTACTTC. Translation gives CASSKDRSETQYF.